This T cell receptor (beta chain) appears in the sequencing data of a study of TIL therapy for anti-PD-1-resistant metastatic lung cancer. Study in general: Patients then received nivolumab; progressors got lymphodepletion, TIL and IL-2. By whole-exome sequencing, median non-synonymous tumor mutation burden was under 1.9 mutations per megabase.

Time point reported: pre-treatment sample, taken before nivolumab and TIL therapy. V lost 4 bases and J 4 bases, leaving 13 bases between the germline ends. From germline, CDR1 is MDHEN and CDR2 SYDVKM. The CDR3 runs 15 residues. Sequencing used immunoSEQ v3. Sequencing depth was approximately 2 million read pairs for survey level, roughly 4.5-6 million for deep. The data were produced by immunoSEQ multiplex PCR, yet TCRdb's version contains in-frame clones alone and is incomplete. Of some 46,000 clones in the sample, 65% to 80% were seen once. Study-wide results and caveats: After infusion, TIL clonotypes partly replaced peripheral T cells and declined over months.

Regarding this clone: Its matching antigen is unknown.

The clonotype originates from a man between 70 and 80 years old with non-small cell lung cancer. Sequenced here: blood, sampled at baseline. This chain links TRBV28 with TRBJ2-2; D remains unclear. The CDR3: CASSSPGWGTGELFF. In nucleotides, the CDR3 is TGTGCCAGCAGTTCCCCCGGGTGGGGCACCGGGGAGCTGTTTTTT.